The TCR beta chain under discussion was sequenced for a study of cytomegalovirus exposure and HLA in healthy donors. Points on this clone: The antigen remains undetermined.

Use of 60 Vbeta and 13 Jbeta primers characterized the PCR. This table comes from immunoSEQ multiplex PCR, and its TCRdb copy is limited to in-frame clones, with some not included. The table has 140,000 or so clones, roughly 86% seen once. Whole-study results and caveats: There was a cluster of highly shared sequence variants that was likely a sequencing artifact. Specific recognition of CMV antigens was confirmed in vitro for a few chains (all CMV-associated).

Unmatched junction bases numbered 1, after V lost 2 bases and J lost 6 bases. The CDR3 runs to 14 residues. From germline, CDR1 is SEHNR and CDR2 FQNEAQ (reference sequence). This rearrangement joins TRBV7-9 to TRBJ2-1; 10 nucleotides line up with TRBD2. The sample taken for sequencing was PBMCs. The receptor comes from a woman between 40 and 55 years old in good health and CMV-seronegative. The CDR3 here is CASSLSGRVNEQFF. DNA for the CDR3: TGTGCCAGCAGCTTAAGCGGGAGGGTCAATGAGCAGTTCTTC.